Shown below are 21 T cell receptor beta chains from a single sample sequenced in a study of regulatory T cells in long-lasting Graves disease. Specified time point: newly diagnosed GD, antithyroid drugs for less than 3 months. Preparation of the TCR library used RNA extracted from PBMCs. Building of the TCR beta libraries involved iRepertoire HTBI primers and Arm-PCR of CDR3 regions. Each CDR3 protein gets one entry after TCRdb re-called the multiplex PCR reads with MiXCR. Of 400,000 to 450,000 distinct CDR3 sequences in the sample, 15% were seen once. These data also featured in a second study, about T cells in Graves' hyperthyroidism and ophthalmopathy.

The sequences come from peripheral blood mononuclear cells (PBMCs), collected at new diagnosis, from a patient treated with antithyroid drugs. The receptor source for this set is a woman in her 30s with Graves disease.

This clonotype was picked up many times. The CDR3 here is CASTQGVGRNQPQHF. The CDR3 nucleotides are TGTGCCAGCACACAAGGGGTAGGGCGGAATCAGCCCCAGCATTTT. The genes are TRBV2 and TRBJ1-5; D possibly corresponds to TRBD1 (5 bases). V lost 7 bases and J 4 bases, leaving 17 bases between the germline ends. Per the germline V gene, CDR1 is SNHLY and CDR2 is FYNNEI. The CDR3 length is 15 residues. Drawing the rest from reference TRBV2 and TRBJ1-5, the complete variable domain is EPEVTQTPSHQVTQMGQEVILRCVPISNHLYFYWYRQILGQKVEFLVSFYNNEISEKSEIFDDQFSVERPDGSNFTLKIRSTKLEDSAMYFCASTQGVGRNQPQHFGDGTRLSIL.

The chain has TRBV3-1 and TRBJ2-2; D perhaps matches TRBD1 (6 bases). CDR3 length: 14 residues. The germline V gene has CDR1 LGHDT and CDR2 YNNKEL (reference sequence). V lost 0 bases and J lost 6, with 8 bases in between. CDR3 nucleotides: TGTGCCAGCAGCCAAGACCCAGGGGCCGGGGAGCTGTTTTTT. Its protein is CASSQDPGAGELFF.

The chain carries TRBV5-1 and TRBJ2-6; 8 nucleotides align to TRBD2. Trimming cost V 4 bases and J 2 bases; bases outside gene matches: 8. The CDR3 extends over 17 amino acids. Germline V lookup: CDR1 SGHRS, CDR2 YFSETQ. CDR3 protein: CASSPDGRAPGANVLTF. The CDR3 coding sequence is TGCGCCAGCAGCCCGGACGGGAGGGCGCCTGGGGCCAACGTCCTGACTTTC.

In its sample, this clonotype was seen many times. V usage is TRBV19 and J usage is TRBJ2-3; TRBD2 aligns across 9 bases. Germline assignment: CDR1 LNHDA and CDR2 SQIVND (reference sequence). The CDR3 sequence is 17 residues long. V trimming: 8 bases; J trimming: 4 bases; junction bases outside the gene matches: 16. The CDR3 loop is CASQNLKGGRASDTQYF. CDR3 DNA sequence: TGTGCCAGTCAAAATCTAAAGGGCGGGAGGGCTTCAGATACGCAGTATTTT.

This clonotype has ten or more counts. The rearrangement joins TRBV20-1 to TRBJ2-3, with D unclear. Trimming took off 3 bases at V and 2 bases at J, with 15 bases between the two ends. Germline-derived CDR1 and CDR2 are DFQATT and SNEGSKA (reference sequence). The CDR3 length is 15 residues. The CDR3 DNA reads TGCAGTGCTAGTGGGCCCCTGGGGATCACAGATACGCAGTATTTT. Translating gives CSASGPLGITDTQYF.

In the case of this clonotype: A much more abundant neighbour one base away suggests this may be a read error. This likely comes from a read error, as the CDR3 has no conserved phenylalanine or tryptophan at its end. The chain combines TRBV20-1 with TRBJ2-7; D unresolved. Trimming removed 4 bases at V and 6 bases at J, with 7 bases between. The CDR3 consists of 10 residues. Per the germline V gene, CDR1 is DFQATT and CDR2 is SNEGSKA (reference sequence). CDR3 in DNA: TGCAGTGCTACCCTTAGCGAGCAGTACTCC. Amino acids: CSATLSEQYS.

This clonotype was recorded at least ten times. This rearrangement joins TRBV3-1 to TRBJ2-1; 10 bases align to TRBD2. The CDR3 consists of 15 residues. Trimming cost V 3 bases and J 8 bases; bases outside gene matches: 7. In germline, CDR1 is LGHDT, CDR2 YNNKEL (reference sequence). CDR3 bases: TGTGCCAGCAGCCAGATAGCGGGAGGAAGGGATGAGCAGTTCTTC. This gives the protein CASSQIAGGRDEQFF.

This clonotype was counted at least ten times. The rearrangement joins TRBV14 to TRBJ2-3; 7 bases fit TRBD2. The germline V gene encodes CDR1 SGHDN and CDR2 FVKESK. Unmatched junction bases numbered 7, after V lost 4 bases and J lost 6 bases. The CDR3 runs 14 residues. The CDR3 sequence: CASSPPSGADTQYF. CDR3 DNA: TGTGCCAGCAGCCCCCCTAGCGGCGCGGATACGCAGTATTTT.

This clonotype has a count of ten or more. CDR3 loop: CASSFSREEGKGNQPQHF. Here the CDR3 DNA reads TGTGCCAGCAGTTTTAGCAGGGAAGAAGGTAAGGGCAATCAGCCCCAGCATTTT. The V gene is TRBV12-3 or TRBV12-4, the J gene TRBJ1-5; tentative D call: TRBD1 (5 bases). Trimming removed 3 bases at V and 2 bases at J, with 20 bases between. This CDR3 spans 18 amino acids.

This clonotype has at least ten counts. This rearrangement joins TRBV7-2 to TRBJ2-1; the match to TRBD2 covers 8 bases. CDR1 is SGHTA and CDR2 is FQGNSA in the germline V gene. This CDR3 is 16 amino acids long. With V trimmed by 5 bases and J by 5 bases, 11 bases remained unmatched. As DNA, the CDR3 is TGTGCCAGCAGCCTAGTAGCGGGATTAGTGGACAATGAGCAGTTCTTC. This codes for CASSLVAGLVDNEQFF.

In this sample, this clonotype turned up many times. The gene calls are TRBV10-1 and TRBJ2-7; TRBD2 matches 7 bases. The CDR3 runs to 14 residues. Germline V lookup: CDR1 WNHNN, CDR2 SYGVQD (reference sequence). J lost 2 bases, V lost 3 bases, and 4 bases had no gene match. The CDR3 region is CASSESGTAYEQYF. Written as DNA, the CDR3 is TGCGCCAGCAGTGAAAGCGGGACGGCCTACGAGCAGTACTTC.

This clonotype turned up a few times. This rearrangement joins TRBV30 to TRBJ1-6; TRBD1 is a possible D gene (6 bases). Germline assignment: CDR1 GTSNPN and CDR2 SVGIG (reference sequence). The CDR3 is 15 amino acids. Deletions cut 2 bases from V and 2 bases from J, with 10 bases between. CDR3 bases: TGTGCCTGGAGTCGGGGGGCTGCCTATAATTCACCCCTCCACTTT. It encodes CAWSRGAAYNSPLHF.

This clonotype was observed at least ten times. V gene TRBV11-2 combines with J gene TRBJ2-1; TRBD2 agrees at 12 bases. CDR1 and CDR2 (germline): SGHAT, FQNNGV. The V segment lost 5 bases and the J segment 6 bases; nucleotides outside the gene matches: 5. The CDR3 consists of 15 residues. This chain's CDR3 is CASSPGLAGSNEQFF. CDR3 coding DNA: TGTGCCAGCAGCCCCGGACTAGCGGGATCCAATGAGCAGTTCTTC.

This clonotype appeared a few times. CDR3 residues: CASSEETGVYGYTF. CDR3 DNA sequence: TGTGCCAGCAGCGAAGAAACAGGGGTCTATGGCTACACCTTC. V and J are TRBV9 and TRBJ1-2, with 7 bases fitting TRBD1. The CDR3 contains 14 residues. Trimming removed 3 bases from V and 4 bases from J; junction bases left unmatched: 6. Germline V gives CDR1 SGDLS, CDR2 YYNGEE.

The chain recombines TRBV19 with TRBJ2-1; 8 bases match TRBD2. Germline assignment: CDR1 LNHDA and CDR2 SQIVND (reference sequence). The CDR3 is 15 amino acids. J was trimmed by 8 bases and V by 3 bases; bases with no gene match: 9. This chain's CDR3 is CASSISGSLAHEQFF. As DNA, the CDR3 is TGTGCCAGTAGTATCAGCGGGAGCTTGGCGCATGAGCAGTTCTTC.

This clonotype was picked up many times. This chain connects TRBV18 to TRBJ2-1, with 10 bases identical to TRBD2. CDR3 length: 17 amino acids. The V gene's germline CDR1 is KGHSH and CDR2 LQKENI. Unmatched junction bases numbered 15, after V lost 1 base and J lost 12 bases. The CDR3 sequence is CASSPHPGLAVALGQFF. CDR3 sequence (DNA): TGTGCCAGCTCACCACACCCCGGACTAGCGGTCGCCTTAGGGCAGTTCTTC.

CDR3 sequence (DNA): TGTGCCAGTAGGCCTTATTCAAGCGGCTTCACCGGGGAGCTGTTTTTT. The encoded protein is CASRPYSSGFTGELFF. The chain links TRBV19 to TRBJ2-2; perhaps TRBD2 as D (5 bases). The germline gives CDR1 LNHDA, CDR2 SQIVND (reference sequence). V was trimmed by 6 bases and J by 4 bases, leaving 18 bases between them. The CDR3 totals 16 residues. Drawing the rest from reference TRBV19 and TRBJ2-2, the complete variable domain is DGGITQSPKYLFRKEGQNVTLSCEQNLNHDAMYWYRQDPGQGLRLIYYSQIVNDFQKGDIAEGYSVSREKKESFPLTVTSAQKNPTAFYLCASRPYSSGFTGELFFGEGSRLTVL.

The chain combines TRBV7-9 with TRBJ2-3; 9 nucleotides match TRBD2. V lost 1 base, J lost 7 bases, and 3 bases stayed unmatched. CDR1 is SEHNR, CDR2 FQNEAQ, per germline (reference sequence). The CDR3 is made up of 14 amino acids. CDR3 loop: CASSLGLAGYTQYF. The CDR3 DNA reads TGTGCCAGCAGCTTAGGTCTAGCGGGGTATACGCAGTATTTT.

This chain connects TRBV4-1 to TRBJ2-1, with D tentatively TRBD2 (5 bases). With 8 bases removed from V and 6 bases from J, the gap between germline ends came to 11 bases. CDR1 and CDR2 from the germline V gene are MGHRA and YSYEKL. This CDR3 region has 12 residues. Written as DNA, the CDR3 is TGCGCCAGCCTGGGCGGGCTCAATGAGCAGTTCTTC. Its translation: CASLGGLNEQFF.

This clonotype was found many times. V is TRBV28 and J is TRBJ1-2, with D possibly matching TRBD1 (5 bases). V gave up 7 bases and J gave up 2 bases, with 11 bases separating them. This CDR3 has 13 amino acids. Germline V gives CDR1 MDHEN, CDR2 SYDVKM. The CDR3 nucleotides read TGTGCCAGCACACCTGACAGCAACTATGGCTACACCTTC. Translated: CASTPDSNYGYTF.

There are many counts of this clonotype. The rearrangement joins TRBV6-1 to TRBJ2-7; 13 bases are a match to TRBD2. Germline loops: CDR1 MNHNS, CDR2 SASEGT. The CDR3 runs to 16 residues. The ends lost 5 bases at V and 2 bases at J; junction bases unmatched: 6. The CDR3 loop reads CASSTTGLAGAYEQYF. CDR3 nucleotide sequence: TGTGCCAGCAGTACAACCGGACTAGCGGGGGCCTACGAGCAGTACTTC.